These T cell receptor beta chains were read from a single sample in a study of human T cells and chemical hapten exposure. TCRdb reprocessed the RACE reads via MiXCR and lists one record per CDR3 protein. The sample consists of approximately 110,000 distinct CDR3 sequences, more than 9.5% of them appearing once. Sample: whole blood, taken in connection with sensitization to the hapten diphenylcyclopropenone (DPC). The source is a woman in her forties with alopecia areata. Some clones in this sample may be carry-over from other donors' samples. CDR3s include the opening cysteine and the closing phenylalanine or tryptophan. Fields, in order: V gene, clone size, J gene, D gene, CDR3 length, CDR3 DNA, CDR3 protein. D genes are given only for firm matches. Expanded clones get a size class; other rows say once, few or many, or leave the size out.

TRBV29-1	.	TRBJ2-3	.	8	TGCAGCGTTGATGGGCAGTATTTT	CSVDGQYF
TRBV3-1	many	TRBJ2-5	TRBD2	18	TGTGCCAGCAGCCAAGGACAAGTGACTAGCGGGAACCAAGAGACCCAGTACTTC	CASSQGQVTSGNQETQYF
TRBV3-1	many	TRBJ2-2	TRBD2	16	TGTGCCAGCAGCCCCAGGCGGGAGCCCTACACCGGGGAGCTGTTTTTT	CASSPRREPYTGELFF
TRBV10-3	few	TRBJ2-1	TRBD2	14	TGTGCCATCAGGCCTGTGGCGGGAGGGCGTGAGCAGTTCTTC	CAIRPVAGGREQFF
TRBV4-3	.	TRBJ2-1	.	13	TGCGCCAGCAGCCAAGGGCAGTACAATGAGCAGTTCTTC	CASSQGQYNEQFF
TRBV7-2	few	TRBJ2-7	TRBD1	13	TGTGCCAGCAGGCCGACAGGGCTCGGCGAGCAGTACTTC	CASRPTGLGEQYF
TRBV6-5	many	TRBJ2-7	TRBD1	15	TGTGCCAGCAGTTCTCCGGACCTCAGGGGGCGCGAGCAGTACTTC	CASSSPDLRGREQYF
TRBV11-1	.	TRBJ2-2	.	14	TGTGCCAGCAGCTTAGCGCGGCGGGCCGGGGAGCTGTTTTTT	CASSLARRAGELFF
TRBV28	many	TRBJ2-1	.	14	TGTGCCAGCCTCGGGGGAGCGAATTCAATTGAGCAGTTCTTC	CASLGGANSIEQFF
TRBV29-1	few	TRBJ2-7	TRBD1	13	TGCAGCGTGACCCCTGGACAGGACTACGAGCAGTACTTC	CSVTPGQDYEQYF
TRBV19	few	TRBJ2-7	.	14	TGTGCCAGTAGTTCCGGGGATGCCTCCTACGAGCAGTACTTC	CASSSGDASYEQYF
TRBV7-7	many	TRBJ2-5	TRBD1	14	TGTGCTAGCAGCTTAGGGACAGGGCCAGAGACCCAGTACTTC	CASSLGTGPETQYF
TRBV6-2/TRBV6-3	.	TRBJ2-5	.	11	TGTGCCAGCAGCTCCAGCCAGACCCAGTACTTC	CASSSSQTQYF
TRBV3-1	.	TRBJ2-2	.	15	TGTGCCAGCAGCCAAGATCGCGGGATCACCGGGGAGCTGTTTTTT	CASSQDRGITGELFF
TRBV29-1	.	TRBJ1-4	.	13	TGCAGCGTTGAAGTTGTGACGGGAGAAAAACTGTTTTTT	CSVEVVTGEKLFF
TRBV7-9	.	TRBJ1-1	.	15	TGTGCCAGCAGCTTAGACAGGGCCCGCAACACTGAAGCTTTCTTT	CASSLDRARNTEAFF
TRBV28	many	TRBJ2-2	.	13	TGTGCCAGCAGAATCGAGAGAACCGGGGAGCTGTTTTTT	CASRIERTGELFF
TRBV2	few	TRBJ2-5	.	15	TGTGCCAGCAGTAGGACCCGACAGGCCCAAGAGACCCAGTACTTC	CASSRTRQAQETQYF
TRBV12-3/TRBV12-4	many	TRBJ1-5	.	13	TGTGCCAGCAGTTTAGAGGGAAAACAGCCCCAGCATTTT	CASSLEGKQPQHF
TRBV30	many	TRBJ2-7	TRBD2	15	TGTGCCTGGAGTGCTCTAGCGGGAGGCTCCTACGAGCAGTACTTC	CAWSALAGGSYEQYF
TRBV5-4	few	TRBJ2-7	.	14	TGTGCCAGCAGGGAAGAGATCATATCCTACGAGCAGTACTTC	CASREEIISYEQYF
TRBV24-1	many	TRBJ2-3	.	16	TGTGCCACCAGTGATTCATCGTCCGGGGACACAGATACGCAGTATTTT	CATSDSSSGDTDTQYF
TRBV7-2	few	TRBJ1-4	TRBD1	16	TGTGCCAGCAGCCCGCGAAGGACAGGGGGTAATGAAAAACTGTTTTTT	CASSPRRTGGNEKLFF